Below, one T cell receptor beta chain is given with its context. This specimen belongs to a study of blood T cell repertoires in COVID-19. At the level of the study: The samples span acute and convalescent COVID-19 from the United States, Italy and Spain.

Measured with immunoSEQ multiplex PCR; TCRdb has only the in-frame clones, and not every one. This table holds 200,000 to 300,000 clones, over 70% found once. V lost 6 bases, J lost 5 bases, and 4 bases stayed unmatched. Looked up from germline, CDR1 is SGHAT and CDR2 is FQNNGV. The CDR3 length is 13 residues. The chain carries TRBV11-2 and TRBJ2-1, with 7 bases that match TRBD2. The source material was peripheral blood. The receptor was derived from a human donor in a cohort sampled during active COVID-19. The CDR3 reads CASSQGLNNEQFF. Here the CDR3 DNA reads TGTGCCAGCAGTCAGGGACTAAACAATGAGCAGTTCTTC.